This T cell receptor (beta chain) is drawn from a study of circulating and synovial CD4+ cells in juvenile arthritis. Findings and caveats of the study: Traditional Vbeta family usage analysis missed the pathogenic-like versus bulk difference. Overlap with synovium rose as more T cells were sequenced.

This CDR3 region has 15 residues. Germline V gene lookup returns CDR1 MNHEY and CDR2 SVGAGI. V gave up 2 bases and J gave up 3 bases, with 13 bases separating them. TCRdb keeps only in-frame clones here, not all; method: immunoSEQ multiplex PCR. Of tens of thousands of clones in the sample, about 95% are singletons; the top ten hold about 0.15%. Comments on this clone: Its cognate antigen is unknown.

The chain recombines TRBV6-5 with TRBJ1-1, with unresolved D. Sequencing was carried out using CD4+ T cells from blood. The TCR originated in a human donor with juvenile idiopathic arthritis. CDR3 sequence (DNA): TGTGCCAGCAGTTACCTCCGGGAAGGTGACACTGAAGCTTTCTTT. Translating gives CASSYLREGDTEAFF.